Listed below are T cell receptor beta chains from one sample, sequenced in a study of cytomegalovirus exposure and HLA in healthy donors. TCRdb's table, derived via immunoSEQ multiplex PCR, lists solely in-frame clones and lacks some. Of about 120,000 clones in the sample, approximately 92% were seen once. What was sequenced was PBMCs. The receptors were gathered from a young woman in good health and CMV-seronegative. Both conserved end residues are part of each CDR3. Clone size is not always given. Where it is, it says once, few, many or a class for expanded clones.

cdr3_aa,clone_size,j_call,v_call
CATSTGGGGELFF,NA,TRBJ2-2,TRBV28
CASSPGTEVNYGYTF,NA,TRBJ1-2,TRBV5-4
CASSLMGTGKVWGGYTF,once,TRBJ1-2,TRBV28
CAWSEGTSGSNEQFF,NA,TRBJ2-1,TRBV30
CASNRPEAFF,few,TRBJ1-1,TRBV21-1
CSASPALGGQFF,NA,TRBJ2-1,TRBV29-1
CASSRRLRDPDTGELFF,NA,TRBJ2-2,TRBV18
CASSPMTGVWNQPQHF,NA,TRBJ1-5,TRBV27
CAITPGLPQNNEQFF,NA,TRBJ2-1,TRBV10-3
CASSEDRLNEKLFF,NA,TRBJ1-4,TRBV6-1
CAWRKNKGVLETQYF,NA,TRBJ2-5,TRBV30
CASSGRGPETQYF,NA,TRBJ2-5,TRBV7-2
CASTKDRAGGTEAFF,once,TRBJ1-1,TRBV9
CASSLFGQYWTSGSSYNEQFF,NA,TRBJ2-1,TRBV28
CASSFGLAGGNTGELFF,NA,TRBJ2-2,TRBV5-1
CASFLNYGYTF,few,TRBJ1-2,TRBV6-1
CASSLQSDTNTSPLHF,NA,TRBJ1-6,TRBV28
CASSSPLAGTGKNEQFF,NA,TRBJ2-1,TRBV11-2
CASSLWTSGNYEQYF,NA,TRBJ2-7,TRBV28
CASSVAGGTTLAPLHF,NA,TRBJ1-6,TRBV9
CASRLTSPSYEQYF,NA,TRBJ2-7,TRBV28
CASSYRGISNTGELFF,NA,TRBJ2-2,TRBV6-5
CATSRDMVTGPNQPQHF,NA,TRBJ1-5,TRBV15
CASSLAGGTNTGELFF,NA,TRBJ2-2,TRBV7-8
CASSLVSDRATGELFF,NA,TRBJ2-2,TRBV7-8
CASSLGVYRENQPQHF,NA,TRBJ1-5,TRBV5-4
CASSKSGEETQYF,NA,TRBJ2-5,TRBV7-9
CASRRDYQTGELFF,NA,TRBJ2-2,TRBV6-1
CASSLQGLIREKLFF,NA,TRBJ1-4,TRBV6-1
CASSIAGGEQFF,NA,TRBJ2-1,TRBV19
CASSSGSSYNSPLHF,NA,TRBJ1-6,TRBV7-9
CASTLSTGSSGYTF,NA,TRBJ1-2,TRBV6-5
CSVYTRDRVLPSHEQYF,NA,TRBJ2-7,TRBV29-1
CASSSPGQGATDTQYF,NA,TRBJ2-3,TRBV5-4
CASSLATMYNEQFF,NA,TRBJ2-1,TRBV5-1
CASSDNVQGRYTF,few,TRBJ1-2,TRBV25-1
CASSLDPRQESSTDTQYF,NA,TRBJ2-3,TRBV11-2
CASSSTSGGATDTQYF,many,TRBJ2-3,TRBV10-2
CASSLEDRASQETQYF,NA,TRBJ2-5,TRBV11-2
CASSSPREFGDEQFF,NA,TRBJ2-1,TRBV27
CASRSQGIQYF,NA,TRBJ2-4,TRBV6-5
CASSQDPRGSEAFF,NA,TRBJ1-1,TRBV4-2
CASSQLDKGDHEQYF,NA,TRBJ2-7,TRBV4-2
CASSLQASYNEQFF,once,TRBJ2-1,TRBV27
CAWSGPQGWGEKLFF,once,TRBJ1-4,TRBV30
CASSPDRAGYTF,NA,TRBJ1-2,TRBV13
CASSLELATEAFF,once,TRBJ1-1,TRBV28
CASSDPTGSNEKLFF,NA,TRBJ1-4,TRBV2
CASSLQGANGNTIYF,NA,TRBJ1-3,TRBV5-1
CASSFRRDQETQYF,once,TRBJ2-5,TRBV28
CASSLRTVNEQFF,NA,TRBJ2-1,TRBV7-2